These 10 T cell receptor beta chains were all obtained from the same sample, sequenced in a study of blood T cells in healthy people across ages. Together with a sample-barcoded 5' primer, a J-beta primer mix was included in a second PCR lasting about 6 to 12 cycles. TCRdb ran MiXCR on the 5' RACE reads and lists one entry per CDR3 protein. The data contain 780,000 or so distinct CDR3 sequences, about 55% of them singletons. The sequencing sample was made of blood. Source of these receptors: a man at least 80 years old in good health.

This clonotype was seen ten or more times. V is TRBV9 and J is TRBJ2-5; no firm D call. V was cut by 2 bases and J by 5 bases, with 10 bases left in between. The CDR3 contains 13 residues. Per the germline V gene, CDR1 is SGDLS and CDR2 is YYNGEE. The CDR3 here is CASSVGPQETQYF. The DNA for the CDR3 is TGTGCCAGCAGCGTTGGACCCCAGGAGACCCAGTACTTC.

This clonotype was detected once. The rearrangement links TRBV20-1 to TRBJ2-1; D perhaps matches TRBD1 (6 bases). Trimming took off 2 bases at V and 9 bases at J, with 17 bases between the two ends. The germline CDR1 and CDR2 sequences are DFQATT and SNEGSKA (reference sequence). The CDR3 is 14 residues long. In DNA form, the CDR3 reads TGCAGTGCTAGAAGGGACACCGAGGGTAGTGAGCAGTTCTTC. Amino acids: CSARRDTEGSEQFF.

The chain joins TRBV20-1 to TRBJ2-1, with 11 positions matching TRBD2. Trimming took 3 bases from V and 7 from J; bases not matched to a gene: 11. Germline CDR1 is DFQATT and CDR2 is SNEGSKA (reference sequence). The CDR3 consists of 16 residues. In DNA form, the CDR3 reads TGCAGTGCTAGTCTAGCGGGAGGTGGGTTGGGGAATGAGCAGTTCTTC. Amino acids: CSASLAGGGLGNEQFF.

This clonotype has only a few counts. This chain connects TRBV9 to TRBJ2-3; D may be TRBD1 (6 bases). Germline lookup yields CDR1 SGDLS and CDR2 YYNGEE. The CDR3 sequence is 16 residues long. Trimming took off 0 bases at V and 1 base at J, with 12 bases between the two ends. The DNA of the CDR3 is TGTGCCAGCAGCGTAGAAGGGGGAGTGGGCACAGATACGCAGTATTTT. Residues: CASSVEGGVGTDTQYF.

CDR3 in amino acids: CASNRLPITSPYGYTF. CDR3 bases: TGTGCCAGCAACCGACTACCTATAACATCTCCCTATGGCTACACCTTC. The V call is TRBV6-1, the J call TRBJ1-2, with no clear D. The CDR3 spans 16 residues. Germline CDR1 MNHNS, CDR2 SASEGT. V was pared by 7 bases and J by 4 bases, with 22 bases between.

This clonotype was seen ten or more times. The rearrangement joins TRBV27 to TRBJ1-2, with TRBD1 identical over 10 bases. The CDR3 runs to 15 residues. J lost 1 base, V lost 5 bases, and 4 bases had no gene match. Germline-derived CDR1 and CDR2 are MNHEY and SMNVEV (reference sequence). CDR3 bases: TGTGCCAGCAGTGCGGACAGGGGGATTAACTATGGCTACACCTTC. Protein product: CASSADRGINYGYTF.

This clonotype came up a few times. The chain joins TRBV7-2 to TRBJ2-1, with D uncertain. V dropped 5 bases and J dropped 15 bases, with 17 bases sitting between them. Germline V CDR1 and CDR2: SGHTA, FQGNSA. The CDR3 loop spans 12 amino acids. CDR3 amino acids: CASSLGPLGLFF. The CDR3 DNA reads TGTGCCAGCAGCCTGGGCCCTCTTGGGCTGTTCTTC.

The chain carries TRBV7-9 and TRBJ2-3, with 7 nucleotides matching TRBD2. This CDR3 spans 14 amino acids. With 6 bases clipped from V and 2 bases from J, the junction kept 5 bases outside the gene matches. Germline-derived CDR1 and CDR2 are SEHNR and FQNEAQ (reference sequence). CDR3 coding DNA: TGTGCCAGCAGGGGGACTAACACCACAGATACGCAGTATTTT. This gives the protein CASRGTNTTDTQYF.

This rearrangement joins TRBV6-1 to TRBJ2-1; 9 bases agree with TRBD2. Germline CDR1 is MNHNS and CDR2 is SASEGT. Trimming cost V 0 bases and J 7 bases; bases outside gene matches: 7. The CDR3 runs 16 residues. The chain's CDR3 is CASSEARAGGRNEQFF. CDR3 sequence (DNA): TGTGCCAGCAGTGAAGCTCGGGCGGGAGGGCGGAATGAGCAGTTCTTC.

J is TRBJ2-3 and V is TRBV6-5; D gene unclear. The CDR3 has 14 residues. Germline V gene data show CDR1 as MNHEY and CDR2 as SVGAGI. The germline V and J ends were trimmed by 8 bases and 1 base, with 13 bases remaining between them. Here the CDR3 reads CASAGGSRTDTQYF. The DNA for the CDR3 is TGTGCCAGCGCAGGCGGCAGTCGCACAGATACGCAGTATTTT.